The sequence of this T cell receptor (beta chain) was determined in a study of response to subunit inactivated influenza vaccine. Study findings and constraints: It was the authors' suggestion that each seasonal influenza vaccination recruits few new T cells.

The CDR3 totals 14 residues. Deletions cut 4 bases from V and 9 bases from J, with 16 bases between. Germline CDR1 reads SGHTA; CDR2 reads FQGNSA. TCRdb ran MiXCR on the RT-PCR reads and lists one entry per CDR3 protein. The profile shows 800,000 to 1,000,000 distinct CDR3 sequences, 21% of them singletons. This clonotype was found many times. The antigen is unknown. This receptor was identified in a man aged 50 or older who received an inactivated influenza vaccine. The sample consisted of PBMCs from blood, taken 5 days after vaccination. The chain joins TRBV7-2 to TRBJ2-1, with a tentative D call TRBD2 (5 bases). The CDR3 nucleotides are TGTGCCAGCAGCTCAGTCGTCCAGGCGGGTGAGCAGTTCTTC. Residues: CASSSVVQAGEQFF.